The sequence of this T cell receptor (beta chain) was determined in a study of cytomegalovirus exposure and HLA in healthy donors. Trimming removed 0 bases at V and 6 bases at J, with 10 bases between. This CDR3 comprises 13 residues. CDR1 is SGDLS, CDR2 YYNGEE, per germline. TCRdb's copy holds only in-frame clones and misses some; the assay was immunoSEQ multiplex PCR. The sample lists around 100,000 clones; just under 95% were seen once. The donors belonged to the approximately 120-subject validation cohort, separate from the approximately 700-subject first cohort. Sequenced sample: PBMCs. The source is a woman aged 18-29 years in good health and CMV-seronegative. The chain uses TRBV9 and TRBJ2-7; a weak D match, TRBD2 (5 bases). CDR3 bases: TGTGCCAGCAGCGTAGAGTCGGGGAGCGAGCAGTACTTC. It specifies CASSVESGSEQYF.